Below, 20 T cell receptor beta chains from the same sample are listed, as sequenced in a study of control samples from healthy donors and cancer patients. Some clones are missing from TCRdb's copy, which holds only in-frame ones; the method was immunoSEQ multiplex PCR. Here the sample spans approximately 90,000 clones, over 80% being singletons. Sequencing was performed on blood. These receptors were collected from a man in his thirties or forties in good health.

J is TRBJ1-2 and V is TRBV3-1 (or the pseudogene TRBV3-2); 8 bases are a match to TRBD1. This CDR3 is 15 amino acids long. From germline, CDR1 is LGHDT and CDR2 YNNKEL (reference sequence). With 4 bases clipped from V and 2 bases from J, the junction kept 6 bases outside the gene matches. CDR3 sequence: CASSLRQGTNYGYTF. The CDR3 bases are TGTGCCAGCAGCCTAAGACAGGGGACAAACTATGGCTACACCTTC.

This chain uses TRBV9 with TRBJ2-3; the match to TRBD1 covers 8 bases. V gave up 4 bases and J gave up 2 bases; unmatched junction bases: 9. Germline CDR1 reads SGDLS; CDR2 reads YYNGEE. CDR3 length: 16 residues. This CDR3 reads CASSKGTGADTDTQYF. CDR3 sequence (DNA): TGTGCCAGCAGCAAAGGGACAGGCGCCGACACAGATACGCAGTATTTT.

With respect to this clone: Distinct nucleotide sequences in the sample also encode this CDR3. The CDR3 loop reads CASSLGGGVTDTQYF. CDR3 DNA sequence: TGTGCCAGCAGCTTAGGCGGGGGTGTCACAGATACGCAGTATTTT. The chain links TRBV7-9 to TRBJ2-3; 7 bases fit TRBD2. The CDR3 contains 15 residues. V was pared by 1 base and J by 2 bases, with 3 bases of the junction left unmatched. Germline V lookup: CDR1 SEHNR, CDR2 FQNEAQ (reference sequence).

The chain has TRBV19 and TRBJ2-2; a weak D match, TRBD1 (5 bases). Trimming removed 3 bases at V and 5 bases at J, with 13 bases between. The CDR3 is 15 amino acids. The V gene's germline CDR1 is LNHDA and CDR2 SQIVND (reference sequence). CDR3 DNA: TGTGCCAGTAGTATCTGGGGCCAGGGAACCGGGGAGCTGTTTTTT. This gives the protein CASSIWGQGTGELFF.

CDR3 DNA: TGTGCCAGTGGATGGACAGGGGGGAACACTGAAGCTTTCTTT. Residues: CASGWTGGNTEAFF. The J gene is TRBJ1-1, the V gene TRBV19, with 10 bases matching TRBD1. J lost 1 base, V lost 8 bases, and 4 bases had no gene match. The CDR3 has 14 residues. The V gene's germline CDR1 is LNHDA and CDR2 SQIVND (reference sequence).

The chain joins TRBV6-6 to TRBJ2-3; 7 nucleotides agree with TRBD2. Unmatched junction bases numbered 11, after V lost 6 bases and J lost 5 bases. CDR3 length: 15 residues. CDR1 MNHNY and CDR2 SVGAGI come from the germline V gene (reference sequence). CDR3 residues: CASSNGLVLVDTQYF. CDR3 coding DNA: TGTGCCAGCAGCAACGGACTAGTCCTTGTAGATACGCAGTATTTT.

V gene TRBV3-1 (or the pseudogene TRBV3-2) combines with J gene TRBJ2-7, with 7 nucleotides matching TRBD1. CDR3 size: 16 residues. Germline values: CDR1 LGHDT, CDR2 YNNKEL (reference sequence). V trimming: 4 bases; J trimming: 0 bases; junction bases outside the gene matches: 9. The CDR3 DNA is TGTGCCAGCAGCCTCCTAAGGGACAGTAACTCCTACGAGCAGTACTTC. This codes for CASSLLRDSNSYEQYF.

This chain connects TRBV7-2 to TRBJ1-1; no clear D. This CDR3 has 15 amino acids. The germline V gene encodes CDR1 SGHTA and CDR2 FQGNSA. The germline V and J ends were trimmed by 1 base and 4 bases, with 13 bases remaining between them. The CDR3 DNA follows: TGTGCCAGCAGCTTAGACAGAGGAACGACCACTGAAGCTTTCTTT. Residues: CASSLDRGTTTEAFF.

The chain carries TRBV15 and TRBJ2-7; 9 nucleotides align to TRBD1. With 9 bases clipped from V and 6 bases from J, the junction kept 9 bases outside the gene matches. Germline CDR1 reads LNHNV; CDR2 reads YYDKDF (reference sequence). The CDR3 is made up of 13 amino acids. The CDR3 sequence is CATWRTGAREQYF. In DNA form, the CDR3 reads TGTGCCACTTGGAGGACAGGGGCCCGCGAGCAGTACTTC.

Judged by abundance, this clone is medium-sized. The chain couples TRBV3-1 (or the pseudogene TRBV3-2) to TRBJ2-1, with 9 bases lining up with TRBD2. Trimming took 0 bases from V and 5 from J; bases not matched to a gene: 5. Germline CDR1 LGHDT, CDR2 YNNKEL (reference sequence). There are 16 residues in the CDR3. DNA for the CDR3: TGTGCCAGCAGCCAAGAAATAGCGGGGGCCAACAATGAGCAGTTCTTC. Protein sequence: CASSQEIAGANNEQFF.

V is TRBV6-1 and J is TRBJ2-3; TRBD2 aligns across 11 bases. CDR1 and CDR2 from the germline V gene are MNHNS and SASEGT. This CDR3 is built from 15 residues. V shed 3 bases and J 4 bases; nucleotides not matched to a gene: 3. This CDR3 reads CASSDSGGGSDTQYF. CDR3 DNA: TGTGCCAGCAGTGATAGCGGGGGGGGGTCAGATACGCAGTATTTT.

As regards this clone: The same CDR3 is also encoded by other DNA sequences in this sample. The V gene is TRBV7-8, the J gene TRBJ2-2, with no clear D. The CDR3 has 11 amino acids. Trimming took off 6 bases at V and 3 bases at J, with 2 bases between the two ends. The germline CDR1 and CDR2 sequences are SGHVS and FQNEAQ. The CDR3 loop is CASSHTGELFF. CDR3 nucleotides: TGTGCCAGCAGTCACACCGGGGAGCTGTTTTTT. Based on the CDR3 plus reference TRBV7-8 and TRBJ2-2, the full variable domain is GAGVSQSPRYKVAKRGQDVALRCDPISGHVSLFWYQQALGQGPEFLTYFQNEAQLDKSGLPSDRFFAERPEGSVSTLKIQRTQQEDSAVYLCASSHTGELFFGEGSRLTVL.

The chain couples TRBV6-5 to TRBJ1-2; perhaps TRBD1 as D (5 bases). The CDR3 has 14 amino acids. With 0 bases removed from V and 3 bases from J, the gap between germline ends came to 8 bases. Germline CDR1 MNHEY, CDR2 SVGAGI. CDR3 DNA sequence: TGTGCCAGCAGTTACTCCGGGGGAGACTATGGCTACACCTTC. Translated, it gives CASSYSGGDYGYTF.

The chain combines TRBV7-2 with TRBJ1-5, with D uncertain. The CDR3 runs 13 residues. V was trimmed by 7 bases and J by 1 base, leaving 8 bases between them. Germline values: CDR1 SGHTA, CDR2 FQGNSA. The DNA for the CDR3 is TGTGCCAGCACCCACGGGAGCAATCAGCCCCAGCATTTT. Translation: CASTHGSNQPQHF.

The chain is built from TRBV6-5 and TRBJ2-5; no clear D. This CDR3 contains 11 residues. V gave up 7 bases and J gave up 5 bases, with 8 bases separating them. The germline CDR1 and CDR2 sequences are MNHEY and SVGAGI. DNA for the CDR3: TGTGCCAGCAACTGGGTGGAGACCCAGTACTTC. Protein sequence: CASNWVETQYF.

The chain uses TRBV5-1 and TRBJ2-1; TRBD2 aligns across 10 bases. Germline trimming cut 1 base from V and 0 bases from J; bases unmatched to any gene: 10. Germline V CDR1 and CDR2: SGHRS, YFSETQ. This CDR3 comprises 19 residues. CDR3 in amino acids: CASSLRPSGGSRSYNEQFF. The CDR3 coding sequence is TGCGCCAGCAGCTTGAGGCCTAGCGGGGGCTCCCGCTCCTACAATGAGCAGTTCTTC.

This sequence joins TRBV5-4 and TRBJ2-5; the D gene is possibly TRBD1 (6 bases). The CDR3 consists of 15 residues. V lost 4 bases to trimming and J lost 1 base, with 14 bases between them. Germline lookup yields CDR1 SGHNT and CDR2 YYREEE (reference sequence). CDR3 protein: CASSPSAGVQETQYF. As DNA, the CDR3 is TGTGCCAGCAGCCCCTCGGCAGGGGTCCAAGAGACCCAGTACTTC.

The chain couples TRBV9 to TRBJ1-3; 10 nucleotides match TRBD1. The CDR3 is 16 amino acids. The V and J ends lost 2 bases and 2 bases, in that order; junction bases with no gene match: 4. CDR1 and CDR2 from the germline V gene are SGDLS and YYNGEE. For the CDR3, the DNA is TGTGCCAGCAGCGTGGGACAGGGGTTGCCTGGAAACACCATATATTTT. It encodes CASSVGQGLPGNTIYF.

The V call is TRBV10-3, the J call TRBJ2-1, with D perhaps matching TRBD1 or TRBD2 (5 bases each). Germline-derived CDR1 and CDR2 are ENHRY and SYGVKD. Trimming took 0 bases from V and 14 from J, leaving 14 bases between them. The CDR3 has 13 amino acids. CDR3 DNA sequence: TGTGCCATCAGTGAGTCGTTGGGACGTTGGAAGTTCTTC. Its protein is CAISESLGRWKFF.

This clone is judged medium-sized. This chain joins TRBV5-4 and TRBJ1-5; D possibly corresponds to TRBD1 (6 bases). The germline CDR1 and CDR2 sequences are SGHNT and YYREEE (reference sequence). Between the trimmed V and J ends, which lost 0 bases and 9 bases, there was a span of 10 bases. This CDR3 has 13 amino acids. CDR3 sequence (DNA): TGTGCCAGCAGCTTGGGGGGGCTTTCGCCCCAGCATTTT. This sequence encodes CASSLGGLSPQHF.